The table lists the clone carrying this T cell receptor beta chain with a few counts. The sample belongs to a study of cytomegalovirus exposure and HLA in healthy donors. Per the germline V gene, CDR1 is MNHNS and CDR2 is SASEGT. V lost 6 bases, J lost 6 bases, and 17 bases lay in between. This CDR3 spans 14 amino acids. The PCR used 60 Vbeta and 13 Jbeta primers. The authors' processing: About 11 million of tens of millions of unique TCR beta chains were shared, per a later count. Generated by immunoSEQ multiplex PCR, the TCRdb table keeps only in-frame clones and is missing some. D and trimming come from the DNA, and the V and J calls and clone size come from that table. The sample has 150,000 to 200,000 clones; around 80% are singletons.

The specimen sequenced was PBMCs. This clonotype originated in a middle-aged woman in good health and CMV-seropositive. The chain uses TRBV6-1 and TRBJ1-1, with D possibly TRBD1 on 5 matching bases. This CDR3 is CASRMGGEAPEAFF. CDR3 bases: TGTGCCAGCAGAATGGGAGGGGAGGCCCCTGAAGCTTTCTTT.